This record concerns one T cell receptor beta chain sequence. This specimen belongs to a study of CD8+CD57+ T cells in acquired aplastic anemia. Researchers used genomic DNA as the template to profile TCR beta VDJ and CDR3. TCRdb reanalysed the reads using MiXCR and keeps one entry per CDR3 protein. The sample contains just over 200,000 distinct CDR3 sequences, 65% of which appear only once. Previously, flow cytometry had revealed CD8+CD57+ cell expansion in the patients chosen for sequencing. The source of this sequence is a human donor with aplastic anemia. Sample: sorted CD4+, CD8+, or CD8+CD57+ T cells (not recorded which) from PBMCs.

The CDR3 nucleotides are TGTGCCAGCAGCTCACAGGGTGGGGCCGGGGAGCTGTTTTTT. This gives the protein CASSSQGGAGELFF. The genes are TRBV7-9 and TRBJ2-2; D may be TRBD1 (6 bases). The CDR3 is 14 residues long. Trimming shortened V by 4 bases and J by 6 bases, and 12 bases separated the two germline ends. Germline V gene sequence: CDR1 SEHNR, CDR2 FQNEAQ (reference sequence).